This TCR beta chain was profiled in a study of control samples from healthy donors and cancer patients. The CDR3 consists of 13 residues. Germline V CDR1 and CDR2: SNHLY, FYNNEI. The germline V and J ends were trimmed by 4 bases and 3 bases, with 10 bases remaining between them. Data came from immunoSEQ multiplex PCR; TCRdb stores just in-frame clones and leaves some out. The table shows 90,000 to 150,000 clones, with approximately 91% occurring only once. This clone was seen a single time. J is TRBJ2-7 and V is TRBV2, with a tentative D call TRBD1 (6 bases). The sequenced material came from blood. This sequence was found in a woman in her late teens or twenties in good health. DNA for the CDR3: TGTGCCAGCAGTGGGGGGCCCCTCTACGAGCAGTACTTC. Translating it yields CASSGGPLYEQYF.